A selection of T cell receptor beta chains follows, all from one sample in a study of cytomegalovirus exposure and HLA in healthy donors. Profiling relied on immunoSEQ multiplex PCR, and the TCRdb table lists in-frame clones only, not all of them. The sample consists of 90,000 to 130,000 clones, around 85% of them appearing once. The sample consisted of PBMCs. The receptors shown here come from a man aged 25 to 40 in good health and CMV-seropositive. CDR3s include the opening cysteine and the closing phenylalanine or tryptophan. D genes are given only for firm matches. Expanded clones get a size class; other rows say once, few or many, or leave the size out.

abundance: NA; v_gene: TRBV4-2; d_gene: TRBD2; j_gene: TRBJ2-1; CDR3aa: CASSQEGLAEVNEQFF; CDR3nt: TGTGCCAGCAGCCAAGAGGGCCTAGCGGAGGTCAATGAGCAGTTCTTC
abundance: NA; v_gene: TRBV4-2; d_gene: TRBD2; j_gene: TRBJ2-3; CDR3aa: CASSPRVAGLDGSGQYF; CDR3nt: TGTGCCAGCAGCCCGAGAGTGGCGGGACTAGACGGTAGTGGGCAGTATTTT
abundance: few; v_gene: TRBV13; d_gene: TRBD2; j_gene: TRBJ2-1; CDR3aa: CASSFAGGNNEQFF; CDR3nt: TGTGCCAGCAGCTTCGCGGGGGGGAACAATGAGCAGTTCTTC
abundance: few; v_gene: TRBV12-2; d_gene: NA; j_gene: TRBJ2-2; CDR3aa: CASRLAKTGPTGELFF; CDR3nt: TGTGCAAGTCGCTTAGCGAAGACAGGGCCCACCGGGGAGCTGTTTTTT
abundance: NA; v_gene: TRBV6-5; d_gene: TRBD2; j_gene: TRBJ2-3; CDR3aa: CASSSAGGTDTQYF; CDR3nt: TGTGCCAGCAGTTCAGCGGGGGGCACAGATACGCAGTATTTT
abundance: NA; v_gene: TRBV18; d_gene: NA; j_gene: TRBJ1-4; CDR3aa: CASSPTGGISTNEKLFF; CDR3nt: TGTGCCAGCTCACCCACGGGGGGGATATCGACTAATGAAAAACTGTTTTTT
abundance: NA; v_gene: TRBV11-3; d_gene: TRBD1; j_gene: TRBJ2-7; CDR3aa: CASSLTGQGTFNEQYF; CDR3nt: TGTGCCAGCAGCTTAACGGGACAGGGGACTTTCAACGAGCAGTACTTC
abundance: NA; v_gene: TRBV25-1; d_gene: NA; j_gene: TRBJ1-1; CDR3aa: CASSPRMGWRDTEAFF; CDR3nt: TGTGCCAGCAGCCCTCGGATGGGGTGGAGGGACACTGAAGCTTTCTTT
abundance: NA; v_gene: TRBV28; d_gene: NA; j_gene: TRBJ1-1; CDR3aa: CASSTQGAGTTEAFF; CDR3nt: TGTGCCAGCAGTACCCAAGGGGCGGGGACCACTGAAGCTTTCTTT
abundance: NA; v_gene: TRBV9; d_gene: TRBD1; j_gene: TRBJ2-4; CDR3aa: CASSHTGGLAKNIQYF; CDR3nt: TGTGCCAGCAGCCATACAGGGGGGCTAGCCAAAAACATTCAGTACTTC
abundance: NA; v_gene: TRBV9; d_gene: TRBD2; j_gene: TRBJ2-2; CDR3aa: CASSQTSGGRTGELFF; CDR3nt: TGTGCCAGCAGCCAGACTAGCGGGGGCCGGACCGGGGAGCTGTTTTTT
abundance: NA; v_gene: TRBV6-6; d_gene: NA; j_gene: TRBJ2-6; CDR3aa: CASSYSGNSGANVLTF; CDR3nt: TGTGCCAGCAGTTACTCGGGCAACTCTGGGGCCAACGTCCTGACTTTC
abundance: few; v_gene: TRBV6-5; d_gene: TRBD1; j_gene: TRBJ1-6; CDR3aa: CASGRAGGDSPLHF; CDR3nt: TGTGCCAGCGGTAGGGCAGGGGGCGATTCACCCCTCCACTTT
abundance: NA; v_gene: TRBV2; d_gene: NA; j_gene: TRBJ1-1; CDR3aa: CASSVLSTEAFF; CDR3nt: TGTGCCAGCAGTGTGCTGAGCACTGAAGCTTTCTTT
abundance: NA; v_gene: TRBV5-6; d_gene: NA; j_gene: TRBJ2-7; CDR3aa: CASSLWLLARYEQYF; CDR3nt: TGTGCCAGCAGCTTGTGGCTTCTAGCGAGGTACGAGCAGTACTTC
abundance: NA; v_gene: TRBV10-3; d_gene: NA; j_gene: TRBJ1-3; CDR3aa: CAITDRWAQNSGNTIYF; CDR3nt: TGTGCCATCACCGACCGGTGGGCCCAAAACTCTGGAAACACCATATATTTT
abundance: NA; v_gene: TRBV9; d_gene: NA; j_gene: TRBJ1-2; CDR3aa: CASSVAADNYGYTF; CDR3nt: TGTGCCAGCAGCGTTGCGGCTGATAACTATGGCTACACCTTC
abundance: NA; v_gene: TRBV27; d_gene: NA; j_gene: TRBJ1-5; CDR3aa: CASSPLGRNQPQHF; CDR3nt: TGTGCCAGCAGTCCTCTTGGGAGAAATCAGCCCCAGCATTTT
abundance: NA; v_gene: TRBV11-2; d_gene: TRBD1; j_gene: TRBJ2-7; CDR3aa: CASSQGTGGPYEQYF; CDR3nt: TGTGCCAGCAGCCAAGGGACAGGGGGACCCTACGAGCAGTACTTC
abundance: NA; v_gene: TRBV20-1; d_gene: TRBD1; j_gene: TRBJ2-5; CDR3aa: CSGQGQETQYF; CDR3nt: TGCAGTGGACAGGGTCAAGAGACCCAGTACTTC
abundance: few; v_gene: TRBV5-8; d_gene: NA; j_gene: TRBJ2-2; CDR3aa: CASSMTTGWAGELFF; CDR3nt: TGTGCCAGCAGCATGACAACGGGATGGGCCGGGGAGCTGTTTTTT
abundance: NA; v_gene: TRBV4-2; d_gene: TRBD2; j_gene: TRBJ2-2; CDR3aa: CASSRERGGPGELFF; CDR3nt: TGTGCCAGCAGCCGGGAGCGGGGGGGCCCCGGGGAGCTGTTTTTT